This TCR beta chain comes out of a study of blood T cell repertoires in COVID-19. Germline V lookup: CDR1 SGHNT, CDR2 YYREEE (reference sequence). This CDR3 has 14 residues. The V and J ends lost 3 bases and 7 bases, in that order; junction bases with no gene match: 6. Participants' own reports of clinical history determined their cohort assignment. Some clones are missing from TCRdb's copy, which holds only in-frame ones; the method was immunoSEQ multiplex PCR. Among about 230,000 clones listed, 70% to 90% were seen once. The sample comprised PBMCs or T cells enriched from blood (not recorded which). This sequence joins TRBV5-4 and TRBJ2-4; 8 bases line up with TRBD2. The sequence came from a woman aged 45-65 years in a cohort exposed to, infected with or recovered from COVID-19 (not recorded which). The chain's CDR3 is CASSSQRGLNIQYF. As DNA, the CDR3 is TGTGCCAGCAGCTCGCAGCGGGGGCTGAACATTCAGTACTTC.